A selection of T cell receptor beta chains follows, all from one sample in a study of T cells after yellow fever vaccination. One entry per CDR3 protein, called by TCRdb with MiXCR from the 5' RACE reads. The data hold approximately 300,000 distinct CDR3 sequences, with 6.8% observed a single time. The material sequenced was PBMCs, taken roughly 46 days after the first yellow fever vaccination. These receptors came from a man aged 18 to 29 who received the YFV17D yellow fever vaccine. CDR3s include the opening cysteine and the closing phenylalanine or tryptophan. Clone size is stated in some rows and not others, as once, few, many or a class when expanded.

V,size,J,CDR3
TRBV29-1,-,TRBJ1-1,CSVEPGQDTEAFF
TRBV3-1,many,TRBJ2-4,CASSQDSGNIQYF
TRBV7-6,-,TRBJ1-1,CASSAGPSGNTEAFF
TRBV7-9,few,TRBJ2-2,CASSRQYNENTGELFF
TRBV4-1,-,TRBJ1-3,CASSVNHLSGNTIYF
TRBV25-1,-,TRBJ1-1,CASSEYRVAAFF
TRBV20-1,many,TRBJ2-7,CSAGMSGYEQYF
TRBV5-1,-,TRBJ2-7,CASSLAQGQPYEQYF
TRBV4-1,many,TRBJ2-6,CASSNRGRTGGPGANVLTF
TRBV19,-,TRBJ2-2,CATRERGLTGELFF
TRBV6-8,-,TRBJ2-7,CASSYSFTGGSSYEQYF
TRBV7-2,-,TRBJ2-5,CASSLVGAIQETQYF
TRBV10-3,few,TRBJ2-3,CAISDRTSGGATDTQYF
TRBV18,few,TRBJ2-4,CASSLGPPIDLAKNIQYF
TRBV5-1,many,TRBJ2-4,CASSFGTDKNIQYF
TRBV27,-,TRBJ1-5,CASSLVGTASNQPQHF
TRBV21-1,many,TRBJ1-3,CASSKARQGRGSGNTIYF
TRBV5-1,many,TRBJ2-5,CASSLTGYEETQYF